This TCR beta chain derives from a study of tumor and adjacent non-tumor tissue in lung cancer. Study at large: The cohort had approximately 13 adenocarcinoma, a couple of squamous cell and 1 small cell patients. General study findings and limits: Compared with tumor, normal lung showed significantly lower TCR diversity.

CDR3 length: 13 residues. This sample's RNA came from whole unsorted tissue. Concerning this clonotype itself: Its antigen remains unidentified. Being one base from a much bigger clone, this may be a read error.

TCRbeta libraries were built with three rounds of nested PCR, modified from ARM-PCR. TCRdb reprocessed the multiplex PCR reads via MiXCR and lists one record per CDR3 protein. The data contain some 200,000 distinct CDR3 sequences, 70% to 75% of them seen just once; the ten biggest clones take up 25%. The sequence derives from a man in his fifties or sixties with non-small cell lung cancer. The gene calls are TRBV12-3 or TRBV12-4 and TRBJ1-1, with D possibly TRBD1 on 6 matching bases. The specimen sequenced was lung tumor tissue. The CDR3 sequence: CASSAQGNTEALF. The DNA for the CDR3 is TGTGCCAGCAGTGCCCAGGGGAACACTGAAGCTTTATTT.